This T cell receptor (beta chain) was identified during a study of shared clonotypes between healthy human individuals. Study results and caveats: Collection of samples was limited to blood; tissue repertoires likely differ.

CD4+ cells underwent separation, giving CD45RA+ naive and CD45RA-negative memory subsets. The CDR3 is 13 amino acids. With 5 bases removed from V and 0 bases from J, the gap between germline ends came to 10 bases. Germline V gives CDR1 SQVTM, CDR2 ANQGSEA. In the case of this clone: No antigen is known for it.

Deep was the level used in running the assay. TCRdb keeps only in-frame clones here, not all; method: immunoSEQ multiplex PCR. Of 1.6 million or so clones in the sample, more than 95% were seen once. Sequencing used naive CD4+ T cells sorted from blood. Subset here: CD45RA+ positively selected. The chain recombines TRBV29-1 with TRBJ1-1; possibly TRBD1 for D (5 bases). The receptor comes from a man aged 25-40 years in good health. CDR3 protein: CSVLEGLNTEAFF. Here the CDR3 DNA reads TGCAGCGTTTTGGAGGGGCTGAACACTGAAGCTTTCTTT.